This T cell receptor (beta chain) stems from a study of beta chain features in type 1 diabetes (dated by TCRdb to the late 2010s). Context from the whole study: Mean age, gender distribution, total cell number and subset yield were not different between patients and healthy donors. A total of under 140,000,000 sorted cells were examined across all samples, and the number of cells per subset was strongly correlated with RNA yield. Regulatory and stem cell-like memory subsets were obtained from only 8 patients and about 8 healthy donors, while naive and central memory subsets were obtained from all 28 donors. In the study, TCRB repertoires of sorted circulating CD4+ T cell subsets from recently diagnosed type 1 diabetes patients were compared with those of matched healthy donors. The full study reports these points: Because cDNA was sequenced instead of genomic DNA, highly expressing activated cells could be over-represented, though the groups showed no difference in activation or CD3 levels. PCR might favor shorter templates, but patient and control samples were amplified and corrected together, so any skew would affect both groups equally. Only small numbers of individuals were included in the HLA sub-analyses, which left unresolved whether HLA type had any influence on TCRB rearrangement. The naive, central memory and regulatory TCRB repertoires appeared to resemble one another more closely among patients than among healthy donors. Type 1 diabetes patients showed a moderate but significant shortening of TCRB CDR3 length in all four CD4+ subsets. At VDJ recombination sites, type 1 diabetes patients had fewer insertions and more deleted nucleotides, which implies abnormalities in thymic rearrangement.

To note about this clone: Its antigen is unknown. Qualities for individual bases were not recorded, and no much larger clone is one base off.

All of the isolated RNA was reverse transcribed with the High Capacity cDNA Reverse Transcription Kit, so expressed TCRB transcripts were sequenced. Naive, central memory and regulatory T cell samples underwent deep immunoSEQ sequencing, averaging approximately 3.3 million total reads per sample. After sorted cells were lysed in RLT buffer, RNA was extracted with DNase-treated RNeasy Micro or Mini kits, with the choice depending on cell number. Each cell subset was processed on its own to prevent cross-contamination, while patient and healthy donor samples were processed together. TCRB sequences were amplified from cDNA with the immunoSEQ multiplex PCR, producing 87-bp fragments spanning the CDR3 region. The amplicons were sequenced using the Illumina HiSeq platform. The authors' pipeline ran thus. Synthetic template baselines were used to correct PCR bias computationally, reads within Hamming distance 2 were collapsed, and singletons that could not be merged were discarded. Reads were aligned against IMGT so that V, D and J genes, CDR3 length and insertions or deletions at six rearrangement sites could be assigned. Within each subset, clonotype counts were normalized to the number of sorted cells before true diversity and Gini coefficients were calculated with the tcR R package. The overlap coefficient, calculated on TCRB nucleotide sequences, was used to measure repertoire sharing. This is the immuneACCESS table as TCRdb keeps it, with only in-frame sequences that have V and J called. A part of the clones is gone; compared with another copy, unresolved V genes explain less than half, and the rest is unexplained. V, J and clone size reflect that table, while D and trimming were determined from the DNA. For this sample the table gives tens of thousands of clones, of which over 50% were detected only once. More than 1.5% of the sample belongs to the ten largest clones.

The CDR3 measures 15 amino acids from cysteine to phenylalanine. The only DNA kept is the CDR3, 45 bases in frame from the first base. V and J are truncated by 5 bases and 4 bases respectively, leaving an intervening sequence of 15 bases. Based on the germline V gene (reference sequence), the CDR1 and CDR2 sequences are SEHNR and FQNEAQ. A single peripheral blood draw of around 120 mL on average was collected from each donor into heparinised tubes. A BD FACSAria II was used to sort naive, central memory, regulatory and stem cell-like memory CD4+ T cells with a panel that included CD45RO, CCR7, CD25, CD127, CD95 and CD27. A purity above 95% was achieved for all sorted populations. PBMCs were isolated right away by Lymphoprep density gradient centrifugation and were stained directly, without culture. So that batch effects would be minimized, each experiment stained and sorted samples in pairs, pairing one healthy donor with one patient.

The sample consisted of Tregs from blood. This sample's cell subset or site label indicates: regulatory CD4+ T cells. This receptor was taken from a man younger than 45 with type 1 diabetes. Some clones in this sample may be carry-over from other donors' samples. The rearranged chain carries TRBV7-9 and TRBJ1-5; perhaps TRBD1 is the D gene, with 6 bases matching. Read as DNA, the sequence is TGTGCCAGCAGCCCTTCAGGACAGAAAAATCAGCCCCAGCATTTT. The encoded protein is CASSPSGQKNQPQHF.